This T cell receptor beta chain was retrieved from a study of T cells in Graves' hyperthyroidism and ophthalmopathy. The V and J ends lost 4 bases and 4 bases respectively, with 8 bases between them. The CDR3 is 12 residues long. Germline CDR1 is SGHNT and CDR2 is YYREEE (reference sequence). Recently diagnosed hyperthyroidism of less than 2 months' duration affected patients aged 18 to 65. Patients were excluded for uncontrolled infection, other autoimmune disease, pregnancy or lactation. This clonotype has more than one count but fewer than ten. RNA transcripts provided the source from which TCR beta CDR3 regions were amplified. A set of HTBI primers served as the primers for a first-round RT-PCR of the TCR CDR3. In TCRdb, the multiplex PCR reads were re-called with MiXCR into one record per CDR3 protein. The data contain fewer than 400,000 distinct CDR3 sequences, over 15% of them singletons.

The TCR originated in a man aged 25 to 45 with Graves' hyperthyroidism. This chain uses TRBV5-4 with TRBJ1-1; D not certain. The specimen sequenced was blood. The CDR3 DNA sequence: TGTGCCAGCAGCGTCGGGGTCACTGAAGCTTTCTTT. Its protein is CASSVGVTEAFF.